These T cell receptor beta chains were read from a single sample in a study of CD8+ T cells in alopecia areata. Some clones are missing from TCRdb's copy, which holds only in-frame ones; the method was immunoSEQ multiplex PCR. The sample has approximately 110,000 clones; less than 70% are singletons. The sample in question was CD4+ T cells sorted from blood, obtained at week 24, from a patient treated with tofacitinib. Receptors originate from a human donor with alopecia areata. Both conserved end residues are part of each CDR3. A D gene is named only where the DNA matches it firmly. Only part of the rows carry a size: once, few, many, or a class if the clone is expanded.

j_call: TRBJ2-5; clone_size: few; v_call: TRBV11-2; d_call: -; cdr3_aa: CASSSDVKGTQYF; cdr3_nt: TGTGCCAGCAGCTCCGACGTGAAGGGGACCCAGTACTTC
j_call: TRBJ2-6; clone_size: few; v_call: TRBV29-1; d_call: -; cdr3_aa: CSVPTDSSGANVLTF; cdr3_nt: TGCAGCGTCCCTACCGACAGCTCTGGGGCCAACGTCCTGACTTTC
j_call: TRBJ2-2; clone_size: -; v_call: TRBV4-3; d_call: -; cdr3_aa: CASSQDWHNTGELFF; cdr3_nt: TGCGCCAGCAGCCAAGACTGGCATAACACCGGGGAGCTGTTTTTT
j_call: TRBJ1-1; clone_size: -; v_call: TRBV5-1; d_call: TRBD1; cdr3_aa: CASTPAGTGGMGTEAFF; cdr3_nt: TGCGCCAGCACCCCCGCCGGGACAGGGGGCATGGGCACTGAAGCTTTCTTT
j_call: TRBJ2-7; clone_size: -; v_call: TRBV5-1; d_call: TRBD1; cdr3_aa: CASSFGQVAYEQYF; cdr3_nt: TGCGCCAGCAGCTTCGGACAGGTAGCCTACGAGCAGTACTTC
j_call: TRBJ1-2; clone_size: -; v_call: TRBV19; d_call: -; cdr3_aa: CASSIDRNPNYGYTF; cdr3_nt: TGTGCCAGTAGTATTGACAGGAATCCTAACTATGGCTACACCTTC
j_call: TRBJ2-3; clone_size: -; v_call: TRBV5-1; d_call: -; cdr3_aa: CASSLEGRGTDTQYF; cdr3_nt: TGCGCCAGCAGCTTGGAGGGACGTGGGACAGATACGCAGTATTTT
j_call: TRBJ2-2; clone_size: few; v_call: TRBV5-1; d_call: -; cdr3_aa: CASSLVPTGELFF; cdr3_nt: TGCGCCAGCAGCTTGGTCCCCACCGGGGAGCTGTTTTTT
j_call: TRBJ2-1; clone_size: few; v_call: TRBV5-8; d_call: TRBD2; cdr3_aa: CASSGERGGSYNEQFF; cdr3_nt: TGTGCCAGCAGCGGGGAGCGGGGGGGCTCCTACAATGAGCAGTTCTTC
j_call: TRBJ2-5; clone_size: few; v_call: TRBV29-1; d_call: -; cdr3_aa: CSSGAGQETQYF; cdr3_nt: TGCAGTTCCGGGGCAGGTCAAGAGACCCAGTACTTC
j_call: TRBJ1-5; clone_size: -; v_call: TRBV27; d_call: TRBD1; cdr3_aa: CASSQDRTSPQHF; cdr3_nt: TGTGCCAGCAGCCAGGACAGGACTTCGCCCCAGCATTTT
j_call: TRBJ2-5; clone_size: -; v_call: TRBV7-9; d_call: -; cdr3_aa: CASSFGGARETQYF; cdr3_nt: TGTGCCAGCAGCTTCGGAGGGGCCCGTGAGACCCAGTACTTC
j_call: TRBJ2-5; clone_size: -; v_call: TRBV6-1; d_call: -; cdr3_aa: CASSSEPGPQETQYF; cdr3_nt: TGTGCCAGCAGTTCTGAACCAGGGCCCCAAGAGACCCAGTACTTC
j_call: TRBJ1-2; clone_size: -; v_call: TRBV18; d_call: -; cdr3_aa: CASSPPGDPYGYTF; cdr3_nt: TGTGCCAGCTCACCACCAGGGGACCCCTATGGCTACACCTTC
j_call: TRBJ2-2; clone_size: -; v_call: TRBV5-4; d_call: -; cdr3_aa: CASGQSGRPGELFF; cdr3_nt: TGTGCCAGCGGCCAATCAGGGCGTCCCGGGGAGCTGTTTTTT
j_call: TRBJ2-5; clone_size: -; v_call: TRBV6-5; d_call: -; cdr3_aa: CASSRGGQETQYF; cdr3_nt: TGTGCCAGCAGTAGGGGGGGGCAAGAGACCCAGTACTTC
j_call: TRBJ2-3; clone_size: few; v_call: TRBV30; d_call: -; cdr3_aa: CAWSESTDTQYF; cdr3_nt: TGTGCCTGGAGTGAGAGCACAGATACGCAGTATTTT
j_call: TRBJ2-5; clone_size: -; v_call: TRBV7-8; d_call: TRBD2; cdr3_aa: CASSFSLAGGHGETQYF; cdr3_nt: TGTGCCAGCAGCTTTTCACTAGCGGGGGGGCACGGGGAGACCCAGTACTTC
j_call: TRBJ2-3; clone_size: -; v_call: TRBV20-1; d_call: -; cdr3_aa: CSANVGDTQYF; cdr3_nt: TGCAGTGCGAACGTGGGAGATACGCAGTATTTT
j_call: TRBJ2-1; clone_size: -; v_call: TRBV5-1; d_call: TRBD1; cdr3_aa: CASRTADREENYNEQFF; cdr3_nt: TGCGCCAGCAGAACCGCCGACAGGGAAGAGAACTACAATGAGCAGTTCTTC
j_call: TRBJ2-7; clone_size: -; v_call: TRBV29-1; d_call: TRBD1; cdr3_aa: CSVDGRGHEQYF; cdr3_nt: TGCAGCGTTGATGGCAGGGGGCACGAGCAGTACTTC
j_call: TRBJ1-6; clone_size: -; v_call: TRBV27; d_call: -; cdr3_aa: CASSLGQINSPLHF; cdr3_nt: TGTGCCAGCAGTTTAGGACAGATTAATTCACCCCTCCACTTT
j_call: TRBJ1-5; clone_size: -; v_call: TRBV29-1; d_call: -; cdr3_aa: CSVQVSRESQPQHF; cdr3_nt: TGCAGCGTTCAAGTCTCCAGGGAAAGTCAGCCCCAGCATTTT
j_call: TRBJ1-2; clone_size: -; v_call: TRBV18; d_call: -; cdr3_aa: CASSPSRGDNYGYTF; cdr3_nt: TGTGCCAGCTCACCGTCGAGAGGAGATAACTATGGCTACACCTTC
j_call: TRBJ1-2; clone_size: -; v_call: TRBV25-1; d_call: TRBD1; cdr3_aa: CASSEYGTGGYGYTF; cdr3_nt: TGTGCCAGCAGTGAATATGGAACAGGGGGCTATGGCTACACCTTC
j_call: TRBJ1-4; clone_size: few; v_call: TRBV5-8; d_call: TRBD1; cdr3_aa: CASRDPGTGEGKLFF; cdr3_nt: TGTGCCAGCAGGGACCCCGGGACAGGAGAAGGAAAACTGTTTTTT
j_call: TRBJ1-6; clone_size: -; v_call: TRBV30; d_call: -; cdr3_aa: CAWSTPGGIGNSPLHF; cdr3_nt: TGTGCCTGGAGTACCCCCGGGGGGATTGGTAATTCACCCCTCCACTTT
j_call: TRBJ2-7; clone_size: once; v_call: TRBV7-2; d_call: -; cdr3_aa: CASSLGSRHSRVGGKQYF; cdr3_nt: TGTGCCAGCAGCTTAGGCAGTAGACACAGCCGAGTCGGAGGGAAGCAGTACTTC
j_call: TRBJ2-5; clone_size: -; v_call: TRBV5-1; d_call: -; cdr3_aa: CASSLMDPQETQYF; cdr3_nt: TGCGCCAGCAGCTTGATGGATCCACAAGAGACCCAGTACTTC
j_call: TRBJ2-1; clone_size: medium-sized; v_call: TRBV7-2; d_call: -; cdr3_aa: CASSPGRGNVGYNEQFF; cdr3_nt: TGTGCCAGCAGCCCCGGGAGAGGAAATGTTGGGTACAATGAGCAGTTCTTC
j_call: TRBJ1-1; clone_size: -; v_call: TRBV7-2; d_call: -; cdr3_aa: CASTRRGPGMNTEAFF; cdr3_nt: TGTGCCAGCACCCGCCGGGGCCCAGGAATGAACACTGAAGCTTTCTTT
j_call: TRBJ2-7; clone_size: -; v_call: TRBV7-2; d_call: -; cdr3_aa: CASSPGWNEQYF; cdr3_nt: TGTGCCAGCAGCCCGGGTTGGAACGAGCAGTACTTC
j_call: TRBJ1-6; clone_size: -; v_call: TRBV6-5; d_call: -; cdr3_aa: CASSPSYSSNSPLHF; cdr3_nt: TGTGCCAGCAGTCCCTCTTACTCGTCGAATTCACCCCTCCACTTT
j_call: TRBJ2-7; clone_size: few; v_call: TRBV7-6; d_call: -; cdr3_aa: CASSSWSYEQYF; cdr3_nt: TGTGCCAGCAGCTCGTGGAGCTACGAGCAGTACTTC
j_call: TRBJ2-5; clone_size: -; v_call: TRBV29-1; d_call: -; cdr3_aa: CSVGTDQETQYF; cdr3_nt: TGCAGCGTGGGGACGGACCAAGAGACCCAGTACTTC
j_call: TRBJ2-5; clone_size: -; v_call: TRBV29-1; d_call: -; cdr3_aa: CSVELGGETQYF; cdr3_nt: TGCAGCGTTGAACTAGGAGGGGAGACCCAGTACTTC
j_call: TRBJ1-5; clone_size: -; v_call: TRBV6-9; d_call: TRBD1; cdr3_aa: CASSYRGRGDQPQHF; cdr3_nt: TGTGCCAGCAGTTATCGAGGCAGGGGGGATCAGCCCCAGCATTTT
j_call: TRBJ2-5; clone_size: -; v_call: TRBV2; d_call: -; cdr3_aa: CASSEEEWTQYF; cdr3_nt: TGTGCCAGCAGTGAAGAGGAGTGGACCCAGTACTTC
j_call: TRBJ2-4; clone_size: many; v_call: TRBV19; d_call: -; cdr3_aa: CASSIGTSKNIQYF; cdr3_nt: TGTGCCAGTAGTATTGGGACCTCCAAAAACATTCAGTACTTC
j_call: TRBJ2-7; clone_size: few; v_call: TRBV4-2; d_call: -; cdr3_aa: CASSQGALSYEQYF; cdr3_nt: TGTGCCAGCAGCCAAGGGGCCCTCTCCTACGAGCAGTACTTC
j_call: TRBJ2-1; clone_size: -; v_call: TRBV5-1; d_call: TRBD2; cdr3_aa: CASSPGYRGGKDNEQFF; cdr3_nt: TGCGCCAGCAGCCCCGGATACCGCGGGGGGAAGGACAATGAGCAGTTCTTC
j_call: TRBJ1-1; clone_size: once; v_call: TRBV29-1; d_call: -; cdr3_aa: CSVAAAVKLNTEAFF; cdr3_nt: TGCAGCGTTGCAGCGGCGGTCAAGCTGAACACTGAAGCTTTCTTT
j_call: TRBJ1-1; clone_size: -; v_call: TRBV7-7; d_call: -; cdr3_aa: CASSSPGGRVSWSNTEAFF; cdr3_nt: TGTGCTAGCAGTTCTCCAGGTGGCCGGGTTTCATGGTCTAATACTGAAGCTTTCTTT
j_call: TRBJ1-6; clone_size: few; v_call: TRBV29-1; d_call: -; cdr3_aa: CSARGTGNSPLHF; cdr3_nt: TGCAGCGCTAGGGGCACAGGGAATTCACCCCTCCACTTT
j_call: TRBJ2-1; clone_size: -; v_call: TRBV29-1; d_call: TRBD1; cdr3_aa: CSVEDTGGFEQFF; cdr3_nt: TGCAGCGTTGAAGATACAGGGGGTTTTGAGCAGTTCTTC
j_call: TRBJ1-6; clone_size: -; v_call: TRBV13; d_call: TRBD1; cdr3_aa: CASSSRSKTGEGSPLHF; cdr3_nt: TGTGCCAGCAGCTCCAGATCAAAGACAGGGGAGGGTTCACCCCTCCACTTT
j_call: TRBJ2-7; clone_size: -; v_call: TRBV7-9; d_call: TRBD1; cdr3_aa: CASSWGQGNSNEQYF; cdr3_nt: TGTGCCAGCAGCTGGGGACAGGGGAATAGCAACGAGCAGTACTTC